These 26 T cell receptor beta chains share one sample of origin, sequenced in a study of blood T cell repertoires in COVID-19 (dated by TCRdb to 2018 to 2021). The method behind the library was the immunoSEQ multiplex PCR assay. Sourced from immuneACCESS, this table was stored by TCRdb with only in-frame sequences that have V and J called. A share of the clones is absent; for the studies checked, an unresolved V gene accounts for under half, and the remainder has no known explanation. The sample has under 45,000 clones on record, 75% to 90% of them singletons. Clones ranked in the top ten supply 44% of the sample. The sequencing input was peripheral blood. The receptors derive from a man aged 60-69 years with active or convalescent COVID-19.

This rearrangement joins TRBV6-5 to TRBJ1-1; 7 bases are a match to TRBD1. Germline V gene sequence: CDR1 MNHEY, CDR2 SVGAGI. V lost 6 bases to trimming and J lost 4 bases; unmatched junction nucleotides: 2. The CDR3 consists of 12 residues. The chain's CDR3 is CASSRTGTEAFF. CDR3 DNA sequence: TGTGCCAGCAGCAGGACAGGCACTGAAGCTTTCTTT.

The table lists this clone with a count of one. V and J are TRBV24-1 and TRBJ1-4; D perhaps matches TRBD1 (5 bases). The CDR3 contains 14 residues. V dropped 12 bases and J dropped 3 bases, with 16 bases sitting between them. Germline assignment: CDR1 KGHDR and CDR2 SFDVKD. For the CDR3, the DNA is TGTGCCCTCATGACGGGGGTATCTAATGAAAAACTGTTTTTT. It codes for CALMTGVSNEKLFF.

This clone appeared once. The chain is built from TRBV6-6 and TRBJ1-5; TRBD1 matches at 7 bases. The CDR3 spans 16 residues. Germline V gene sequence: CDR1 MNHNY, CDR2 SVGAGI (reference sequence). J was trimmed by 3 bases and V by 10 bases; bases with no gene match: 15. The CDR3 nucleotides are TGTGCCACCTCCATTTTCAAGGGGGCCAACAATCAGCCCCAGCATTTT. Its translation is CATSIFKGANNQPQHF.

V gene TRBV11-1 combines with J gene TRBJ2-2; 9 bases match TRBD1. CDR1 SGHAT and CDR2 FQDESV come from the germline V gene (reference sequence). The CDR3 is 15 amino acids. V trimming: 4 bases; J trimming: 6 bases; junction bases outside the gene matches: 6. CDR3 region: CASSSGTGSSGELFF. The CDR3 nucleotides read TGTGCCAGCAGCTCCGGGACAGGGTCTTCCGGGGAGCTGTTTTTT.

The V call is TRBV6-5, the J call TRBJ1-1; D might be TRBD1 (6 bases). This CDR3 comprises 14 residues. The germline V gene encodes CDR1 MNHEY and CDR2 SVGAGI. V lost 5 bases and J lost 7, with 17 bases in between. This CDR3 is CASSKADSNREAFF. The CDR3 DNA is TGTGCCAGCAGTAAGGCGGACAGTAACCGTGAAGCTTTCTTT.

This chain links TRBV27 with TRBJ2-3, with D unclear. The CDR3 consists of 14 residues. V was cut by 1 base and J by 6 bases, with 11 bases left in between. The germline CDR1 and CDR2 sequences are MNHEY and SMNVEV (reference sequence). For the CDR3, the DNA is TGTGCCAGCAGTTTATTGAGCTCCGCGGATACGCAGTATTTT. Its translation is CASSLLSSADTQYF.

The rearrangement joins TRBV18 to TRBJ2-3; 9 bases line up with TRBD2. Germline V CDR1 and CDR2: KGHSH, LQKENI. The CDR3 has 15 amino acids. The trim removed 3 bases at V and 10 bases at J, leaving 11 bases unmatched. CDR3 sequence: CASSPSSGGEGAQYF. The CDR3 coding sequence is TGTGCCAGCTCACCGAGTAGCGGGGGCGAGGGAGCGCAGTATTTT. The full variable domain, in which reference TRBV18 and TRBJ2-3 provide the parts outside the CDR3, is NAGVMQNPRHLVRRRGQEARLRCSPMKGHSHVYWYRQLPEEGLKFMVYLQKENIIDESGMPKERFSAEFPKEGPSILRIQQVVRGDSAAYFCASSPSSGGEGAQYFGPGTRLTVL.

This chain uses TRBV5-1 with TRBJ2-1; D is undetermined. V was clipped by 4 bases and J by 6 bases, with 11 bases between them. This CDR3 contains 13 residues. CDR1 is SGHRS and CDR2 is YFSETQ in the germline V gene. CDR3 in amino acids: CASSTGRGNEQFF. DNA for the CDR3: TGCGCCAGCAGCACCGGTCGAGGCAATGAGCAGTTCTTC.

This chain uses TRBV6-2 or TRBV6-3 with TRBJ1-5; 8 bases match TRBD1. V shed 0 bases, J shed 9 bases, and the junction held 7 bases outside the gene matches. This CDR3 is 15 amino acids long. Germline V gives CDR1 MNHEY, CDR2 SVGEGT. DNA of the CDR3: TGTGCCAGCAGTTACTCGCCGAGGACAGGGTCGCCCCAGCATTTT. This sequence encodes CASSYSPRTGSPQHF.

This rearrangement joins TRBV10-2 to TRBJ1-2; the D gene is possibly TRBD1 (6 bases). The V end lost 2 bases, the J end lost 7 bases, and 14 bases lay between the germline ends. Germline CDR1 and CDR2: WSHSY and SAAADI. The CDR3 is made up of 14 amino acids. The CDR3 DNA reads as TGCGCCAGCAGTGAGGGTAGGGGGAGTGGTGGCTACACCTTC. Amino acids: CASSEGRGSGGYTF.

The chain couples TRBV27 to TRBJ2-1; 11 nucleotides agree with TRBD2. CDR1 is MNHEY and CDR2 is SMNVEV in the germline V gene (reference sequence). This CDR3 region has 13 residues. V lost 3 bases to trimming and J lost 10 bases; unmatched junction nucleotides: 2. The CDR3 is CASSFSGRDEQFF. The CDR3 region has the DNA TGTGCCAGCAGTTTTAGCGGGAGGGACGAGCAGTTCTTC.

V usage is TRBV10-2 and J usage is TRBJ2-1; 7 nucleotides align to TRBD1. The germline V gene encodes CDR1 WSHSY and CDR2 SAAADI. This CDR3 has 12 residues. Losses at the gene ends were 5 bases for V and 10 bases for J; bases not matched to a gene: 5. Here the CDR3 DNA reads TGCGCCAGCAGTAGACAGGGATACGAGCAGTTCTTC. Protein: CASSRQGYEQFF.

The chain couples TRBV5-4 to TRBJ2-3; 8 bases line up with TRBD2. The CDR3 length is 15 residues. Per the germline V gene, CDR1 is SGHNT and CDR2 is YYREEE (reference sequence). The V segment lost 1 base and the J segment 2 bases; nucleotides outside the gene matches: 3. The CDR3 protein is CASSLKTSDTDTQYF. The DNA for the CDR3 is TGTGCCAGCAGCTTGAAGACTAGCGACACAGATACGCAGTATTTT.

This chain joins TRBV5-1 and TRBJ2-5; TRBD1 aligns across 7 bases. CDR1 and CDR2 (germline): SGHRS, YFSETQ. This CDR3 has 14 residues. V was clipped by 4 bases and J by 3 bases; unmatched bases: 6. The CDR3 protein is CASSPQTGKETQYF. For the CDR3, the DNA is TGCGCCAGCAGCCCCCAGACAGGGAAAGAGACCCAGTACTTC.

In its sample, this clone was seen once. This chain uses TRBV3-1 (or the pseudogene TRBV3-2) with TRBJ1-6; a weak D match, TRBD1 (6 bases). This CDR3 is 14 amino acids long. Germline V gives CDR1 LGHDT, CDR2 YNNKEL (reference sequence). With 4 bases removed from V and 7 bases from J, the gap between germline ends came to 11 bases. The CDR3 spells CASSPGTGNSPLHF. CDR3 nucleotide sequence: TGTGCCAGCAGCCCGGGCACAGGGAATTCACCCCTCCACTTT.

The DNA for the CDR3 is TGCGCCAGCAACCCTTCGACTAGCGGTAACACAGATACGCAGTATTTT. Amino acids: CASNPSTSGNTDTQYF. This sequence joins TRBV5-1 and TRBJ2-3; TRBD2 agrees at 9 bases. V lost 6 bases, J lost 2 bases, and 10 bases stayed unmatched. CDR1 and CDR2 from the germline V gene are SGHRS and YFSETQ. The length of the CDR3 is 16 residues. The variable domain in full, completed from reference TRBV5-1 and TRBJ2-3, reads KAGVTQTPRYLIKTRGQQVTLSCSPISGHRSVSWYQQTPGQGLQFLFEYFSETQRNKGNFPGRFSGRQFSNSRSEMNVSTLELGDSALYLCASNPSTSGNTDTQYFGPGTRLTVL.

The chain has TRBV15 and TRBJ2-1; the D gene is possibly TRBD1 (6 bases). Deletions cut 5 bases from V and 5 bases from J, with 19 bases between. This CDR3 is built from 16 residues. CDR1 LNHNV and CDR2 YYDKDF come from the germline V gene (reference sequence). CDR3 amino acids: CATSQPGDTGNNEQFF. The CDR3, as DNA: TGTGCCACCAGCCAACCAGGGGACACGGGAAACAATGAGCAGTTCTTC. The whole variable domain, remainder taken from reference TRBV15 and TRBJ2-1, is DAMVIQNPRYQVTQFGKPVTLSCSQTLNHNVMYWYQQKSSQAPKLLFHYYDKDFNNEADTPDNFQSRRPNTSFCFLDIRSPGLGDTAMYLCATSQPGDTGNNEQFFGPGTRLTVL.

This chain uses TRBV18 with TRBJ2-5; the D is unclear. The CDR3 runs 15 residues. The ends were cut back, 5 bases at V and 7 bases at J, with 20 bases in the middle. Germline V gene lookup returns CDR1 KGHSH and CDR2 LQKENI. The CDR3 reads CASSGAIASMATQYF. CDR3 DNA sequence: TGTGCCAGCTCAGGCGCGATAGCCTCAATGGCGACCCAGTACTTC.

The chain uses TRBV30 and TRBJ2-5, with 7 bases that match TRBD1. CDR1 is GTSNPN, CDR2 SVGIG, per germline (reference sequence). This CDR3 has 13 residues. J lost 2 bases, V lost 3 bases, and 3 bases had no gene match. Here the CDR3 reads CAWRGQTQETQYF. The CDR3 nucleotides are TGTGCCTGGAGGGGACAGACTCAAGAGACCCAGTACTTC.

The chain recombines TRBV28 with TRBJ2-3; 9 nucleotides line up with TRBD2. CDR1 and CDR2 (germline): MDHEN, SYDVKM. V gave up 6 bases and J gave up 2 bases; unmatched junction bases: 12. The CDR3 runs to 17 residues. The CDR3 bases are TGTGCCAGCAGAAATAGCGGGGGTCCCGTGTCCACAGATACGCAGTATTTT. As protein: CASRNSGGPVSTDTQYF.

The CDR3 sequence is CASRRRVIDFSRSPYNEQFF. The CDR3 bases are TGCGCCAGCAGGCGCAGGGTGATTGACTTTAGCCGATCGCCCTACAATGAGCAGTTCTTC. The V gene is TRBV10-2, the J gene TRBJ2-1, with D possibly matching TRBD1 (5 bases). V was cut by 6 bases and J by 2 bases, with 29 bases left in between. The CDR3 runs to 20 residues. In germline, CDR1 is WSHSY, CDR2 SAAADI.

This clone was detected once. This chain links TRBV5-1 with TRBJ1-1; 7 nucleotides agree with TRBD1. CDR3 length: 14 residues. Germline assignment: CDR1 SGHRS and CDR2 YFSETQ. After removal of 3 bases from V and 5 bases from J, the junction contained 7 bases not matched to a gene. This chain's CDR3 is CASSSDRVETEAFF. CDR3 DNA: TGCGCCAGCAGCTCAGACAGGGTAGAGACTGAAGCTTTCTTT.

V gene TRBV11-2 combines with J gene TRBJ1-2; tentatively, D is TRBD1 (5 bases). The V end was cut by 5 bases, the J end by 5 bases, with 18 bases between. This CDR3 region has 15 residues. Looked up from germline, CDR1 is SGHAT and CDR2 is FQNNGV. The CDR3 DNA is TGTGCCAGCAGCCATGTCTTAGGGGCCTTTTATGGCTACACCTTC. It codes for CASSHVLGAFYGYTF.

This chain joins TRBV28 and TRBJ1-6; tentatively, D is TRBD1 (6 bases). Trimming took 6 bases from V and 7 from J, leaving 13 bases between them. Germline V gene lookup returns CDR1 MDHEN and CDR2 SYDVKM. This CDR3 has 14 residues. CDR3 residues: CASRIDRRNSPLHF. The CDR3 DNA reads TGTGCCAGCAGGATAGACAGGCGGAATTCACCCCTCCACTTT.

The chain uses TRBV12-5 and TRBJ1-1, with D maybe TRBD1 (5 bases). CDR1 and CDR2 from the germline V gene are LGHNT and FRNRAP. The CDR3 contains 15 residues. V was trimmed by 1 base and J by 6 bases, leaving 15 bases between them. The CDR3: CASGLGAGRLSEAFF. The CDR3 nucleotides are TGTGCTAGTGGTTTGGGCGCGGGACGCCTGTCTGAAGCTTTCTTT. The complete variable domain, with remaining parts taken from reference TRBV12-5 and TRBJ1-1, reads DARVTQTPRHKVTEMGQEVTMRCQPILGHNTVFWYRQTMMQGLELLAYFRNRAPLDDSGMPKDRFSAEMPDATLATLKIQPSEPRDSAVYFCASGLGAGRLSEAFFGQGTRLTVV.

The DNA of the CDR3 is TGTGCCAGCAACCGGGACAGGGATCAGCCCCAGCATTTT. Protein sequence: CASNRDRDQPQHF. The genes are TRBV2 and TRBJ1-5; TRBD1 matches at 9 bases. The CDR3 spans 13 residues. Germline V gene lookup returns CDR1 SNHLY and CDR2 FYNNEI. Trimming cost V 7 bases and J 5 bases; bases outside gene matches: 3.